The clone carrying this T cell receptor (beta chain) was detected only once. Its antigen remains unknown. V lost 3 bases and J 10 bases, leaving 18 bases between the germline ends. Per germline, CDR1 SQVTM and CDR2 ANQGSEA. The CDR3 loop spans 13 amino acids. Libraries were prepared by immunoSEQ multiplex PCR; TCRdb keeps only in-frame clonotypes and omits some of them. Here the sample spans hundreds of thousands of clones, 75% to 90% being singletons. The data derive from a study of cytomegalovirus exposure and HLA in healthy donors. The donors formed part of the roughly 120-subject validation cohort, distinct from the roughly 640-subject first cohort. Overall study results and limits: In vitro experiments confirmed that three CMV-associated chains were specific for CMV antigens.

The sequenced sample was PBMCs. V and J are TRBV29-1 and TRBJ1-2; maybe TRBD1 (5 bases). The TCR sequence derives from a woman under 30 in good health and CMV-seronegative. CDR3 nucleotide sequence: TGCAGCGTTGATGAGGGGACTGCGGAGGACTACACCTTC. Protein product: CSVDEGTAEDYTF.